This record concerns one T cell receptor (beta chain) sequence. CDR1 and CDR2 from the germline V gene are SGHDT and YYEEEE. The CDR3 extends over 16 amino acids. The V segment lost 0 bases and the J segment 10 bases; nucleotides outside the gene matches: 8. The entry originates in a study of blood T cell repertoires in COVID-19. Measured with immunoSEQ multiplex PCR; TCRdb has only the in-frame clones, and not every one. The table lists roughly 250,000 clones, over 75% of them singletons, with 7.5% to 9% in the top ten. This chain uses TRBV5-6 with TRBJ2-1, with 12 bases matching TRBD2. The receptor's source is a human donor in a cohort sampled during active COVID-19. Sequencing input: peripheral blood. The CDR3 is CASSLAPSGGAMEQFF. DNA of the CDR3: TGTGCCAGCAGCTTGGCCCCTAGCGGGGGGGCAATGGAGCAGTTCTTC.